This T cell receptor (beta chain) is drawn from a study of T cells of healthy individuals. This clonotype was seen repeatedly, ten times or more. From the 5' RACE reads, TCRdb called clonotypes with MiXCR, one entry per CDR3 protein. The sample lists tens of thousands of distinct CDR3 sequences; under 20% were seen once. CDR3 length: 15 amino acids. Trimming removed 2 bases at V and 0 bases at J, with 7 bases between. This clonotype was sampled from a human donor in good health. The rearrangement links TRBV12-3 or TRBV12-4 to TRBJ1-4; no firm D call. CDR3 protein: CASSLKSPTNEKLFF. CDR3 DNA: TGTGCCAGCAGTTTAAAAAGTCCAACTAATGAAAAACTGTTTTTT.